The entry that follows covers one T cell receptor beta chain sequence. Sequencing used immunoSEQ multiplex PCR; TCRdb keeps in-frame clones, though not all of them. The sample records around 100,000 clones, 85% being singletons. The source of the sample is a study of blood T cell repertoires in COVID-19. At the level of the study: Samples taken during acute and convalescent COVID-19 were collected in the United States, Italy and Spain.

The germline V gene encodes CDR1 SGHVS and CDR2 FNYEAQ. CDR3 size: 16 residues. The germline V and J ends were trimmed by 1 base and 2 bases, with 14 bases remaining between them. The sequencing sample was made of peripheral blood. V gene TRBV7-6 combines with J gene TRBJ2-5, with D tentatively TRBD1 (5 bases). The sequence came from a woman in her sixties with COVID-19, enrolled during active disease. This CDR3 is CASSLGVQGTQETQYF. The DNA of the CDR3 is TGTGCCAGCAGCTTAGGGGTGCAGGGTACGCAAGAGACCCAGTACTTC.